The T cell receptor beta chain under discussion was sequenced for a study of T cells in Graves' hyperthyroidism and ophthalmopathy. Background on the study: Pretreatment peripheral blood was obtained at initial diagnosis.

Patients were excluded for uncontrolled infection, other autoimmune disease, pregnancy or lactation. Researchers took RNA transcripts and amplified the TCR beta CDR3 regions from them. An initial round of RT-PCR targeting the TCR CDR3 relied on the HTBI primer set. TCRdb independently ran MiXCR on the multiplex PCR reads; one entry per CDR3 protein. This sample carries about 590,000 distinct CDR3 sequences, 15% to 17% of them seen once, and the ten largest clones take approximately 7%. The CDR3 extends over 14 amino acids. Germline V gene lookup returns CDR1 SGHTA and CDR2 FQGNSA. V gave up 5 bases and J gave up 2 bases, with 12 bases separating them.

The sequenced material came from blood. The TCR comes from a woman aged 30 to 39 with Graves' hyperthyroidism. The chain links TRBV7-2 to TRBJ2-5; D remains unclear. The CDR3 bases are TGTGCCAGCAGCCCCTATCGGGTGCAAGAGACCCAGTACTTC. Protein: CASSPYRVQETQYF.